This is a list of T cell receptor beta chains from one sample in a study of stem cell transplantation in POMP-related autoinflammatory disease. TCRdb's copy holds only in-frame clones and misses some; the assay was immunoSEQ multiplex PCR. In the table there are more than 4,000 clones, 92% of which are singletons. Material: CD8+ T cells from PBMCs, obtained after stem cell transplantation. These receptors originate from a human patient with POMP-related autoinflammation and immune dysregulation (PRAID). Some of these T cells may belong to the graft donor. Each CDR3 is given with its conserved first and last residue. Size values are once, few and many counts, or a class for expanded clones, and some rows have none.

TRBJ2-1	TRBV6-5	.	CASRRDSGEANEQFF
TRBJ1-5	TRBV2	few	CASSAEGADQPQHF
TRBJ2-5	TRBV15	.	CATSGARYQETQYF
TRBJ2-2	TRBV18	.	CASSPGNTGELFF
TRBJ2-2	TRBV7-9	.	CASSYTRLGPTGELFF
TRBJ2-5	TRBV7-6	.	CASSLDSGMGETQYF
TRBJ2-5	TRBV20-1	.	CSASGTSGQETQYF
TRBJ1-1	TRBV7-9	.	CASSPVTGGNTEAFF
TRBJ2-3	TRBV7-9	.	CASSPPLAGGGNTQYF
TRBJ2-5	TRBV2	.	CASIAWSGGRQETQYF
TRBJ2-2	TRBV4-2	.	CASSQVVLAGVGRAGELFF
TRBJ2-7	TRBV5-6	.	CASSFTSGEQYF
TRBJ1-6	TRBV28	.	CASSVGTALRSPLHF
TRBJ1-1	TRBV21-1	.	CASSRGVATIRTEAFF
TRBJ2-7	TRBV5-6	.	CASSGDSQLEQYF
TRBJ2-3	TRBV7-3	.	CASSLKSSSGSADTQYF